What follows is one T cell receptor beta chain and its context. Its antigen is currently unknown. These data come from a study of lymphopenia after photon versus proton radiotherapy. Findings of the study overall: Larger post-nadir TCR diversity loss correlated inversely with survival in deceased patients.

The protocol was immunoSEQ multiplex PCR, while the TCRdb copy is restricted to in-frame clones and leaves out a portion. The table has over 40,000 clones, roughly nine tenths seen once. Germline lookup yields CDR1 DFQATT and CDR2 SNEGSKA (reference sequence). Trimming shortened V by 3 bases and J by 7 bases, and 9 bases separated the two germline ends. There are 11 residues in the CDR3. This rearrangement joins TRBV20-1 to TRBJ1-2; tentatively, D is TRBD1 (5 bases). The specimen was peripheral blood, collected from a patient treated with photon-based radiotherapy. The origin of this receptor is a woman in her forties with cholangiocarcinoma. The CDR3 protein is CSARKGIGYTF. The CDR3, as DNA: TGCAGTGCTAGGAAGGGGATTGGCTACACCTTC.